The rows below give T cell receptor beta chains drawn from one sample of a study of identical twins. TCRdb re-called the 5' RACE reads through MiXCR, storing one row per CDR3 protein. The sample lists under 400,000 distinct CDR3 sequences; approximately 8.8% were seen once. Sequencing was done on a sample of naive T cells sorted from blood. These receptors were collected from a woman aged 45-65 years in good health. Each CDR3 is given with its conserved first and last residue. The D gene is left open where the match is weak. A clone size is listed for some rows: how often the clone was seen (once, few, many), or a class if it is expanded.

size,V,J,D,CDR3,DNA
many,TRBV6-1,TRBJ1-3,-,CASSEGAPANTIYF,TGTGCCAGCAGTGAAGGCGCCCCGGCGAACACCATATATTTT
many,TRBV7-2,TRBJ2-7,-,CASSLADGEQYF,TGTGCCAGCAGCTTAGCGGATGGTGAGCAGTACTTC
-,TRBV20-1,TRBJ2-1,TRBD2,CSAAIAGGPSEQFF,TGCAGTGCTGCTATAGCGGGAGGGCCCAGTGAGCAGTTCTTC
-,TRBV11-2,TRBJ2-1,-,CASSLEGLPSNEQFF,TGTGCCAGCAGCTTAGAAGGACTACCAAGCAATGAGCAGTTCTTC
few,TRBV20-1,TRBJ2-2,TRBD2,CSATDGRAPGELFF,TGCAGTGCCACCGACGGGAGGGCCCCCGGGGAGCTGTTTTTT
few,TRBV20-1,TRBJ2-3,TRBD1,CSARPDRGVRWGTQYF,TGCAGTGCTAGGCCTGACAGGGGTGTCAGGTGGGGTACGCAGTATTTT
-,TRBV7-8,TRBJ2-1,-,CASSLFSRRSYNEQFF,TGTGCCAGCAGCTTATTTTCACGGAGATCGTACAATGAGCAGTTCTTC
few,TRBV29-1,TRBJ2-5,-,CSVDGGSGETQYF,TGCAGCGTTGATGGGGGGTCGGGGGAGACCCAGTACTTC
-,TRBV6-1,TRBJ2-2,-,CASSDRAGGELFF,TGTGCCAGCAGTGACAGGGCCGGCGGGGAGCTGTTTTTT
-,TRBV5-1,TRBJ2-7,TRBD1,CASKGFGQGPHYEQYF,TGCGCCAGCAAAGGATTTGGACAGGGACCCCACTACGAGCAGTACTTC
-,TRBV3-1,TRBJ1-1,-,CASSQGGAGTEAFF,TGTGCCAGCAGCCAAGGAGGTGCGGGTACTGAAGCTTTCTTT
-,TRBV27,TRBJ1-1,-,CASIFLTEAFF,TGTGCCAGCATTTTCCTTACTGAAGCTTTCTTT
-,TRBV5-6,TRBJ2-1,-,CASSLEVAAYNEQFF,TGTGCCAGCAGCTTGGAGGTAGCGGCCTACAATGAGCAGTTCTTC
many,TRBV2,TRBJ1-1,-,CASSSQGIKDTEAFF,TGTGCCAGCAGTTCGCAGGGTATCAAGGACACTGAAGCTTTCTTT
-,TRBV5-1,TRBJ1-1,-,CASSFWANTEAFF,TGCGCCAGCAGCTTTTGGGCGAACACTGAAGCTTTCTTT
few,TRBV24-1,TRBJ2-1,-,CANRDGAYNEQFF,TGTGCCAACCGGGACGGTGCCTACAATGAGCAGTTCTTC
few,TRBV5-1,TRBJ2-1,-,CASSRGDSYNEQFF,TGCGCCAGCAGCCGAGGGGACTCCTACAATGAGCAGTTCTTC
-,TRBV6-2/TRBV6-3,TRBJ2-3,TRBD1,CATGQRTDTQYF,TGTGCCACGGGACAGCGCACAGATACGCAGTATTTT
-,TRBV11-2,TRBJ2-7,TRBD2,CASTLAGFHEQYF,TGTGCCAGCACGCTAGCGGGGTTCCACGAGCAGTACTTC
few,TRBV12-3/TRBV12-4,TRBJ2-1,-,CASSFPGLGEQFF,TGTGCCAGCAGTTTCCCGGGGTTGGGTGAGCAGTTCTTC
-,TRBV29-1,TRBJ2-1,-,CTGAWLSSYNEQFF,TGCACCGGGGCGTGGCTTAGCTCCTACAATGAGCAGTTCTTC
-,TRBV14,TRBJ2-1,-,CASSQDRPADGVNEQFF,TGTGCCAGCAGCCAAGACAGACCCGCGGATGGGGTCAATGAGCAGTTCTTC
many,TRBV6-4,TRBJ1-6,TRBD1,CASRDRDSPLHF,TGTGCCAGCCGGGACAGGGACTCACCCCTCCACTTT
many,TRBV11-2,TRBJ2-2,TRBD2,CASGLAGDTGELFF,TGTGCCAGCGGGCTAGCGGGAGATACCGGGGAGCTGTTTTTT
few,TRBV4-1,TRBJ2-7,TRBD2,CASSLLAGDLLEQYF,TGCGCCAGCAGCCTTCTAGCGGGAGATCTCTTGGAGCAGTACTTC
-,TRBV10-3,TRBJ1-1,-,CAISESGFGAFF,TGTGCCATCAGTGAGTCGGGGTTTGGAGCTTTCTTT
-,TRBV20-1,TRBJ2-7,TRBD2,CSASAGPYEQYF,TGCAGTGCTTCAGCGGGGCCCTACGAGCAGTACTTC
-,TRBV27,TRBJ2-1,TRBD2,CASSLRAGVYYNEQFF,TGTGCCAGCAGTTTAAGGGCGGGAGTGTACTACAATGAGCAGTTCTTC
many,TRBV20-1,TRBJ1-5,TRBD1,CSAWTGDSNQPQHF,TGCAGTGCTTGGACAGGGGATAGCAATCAGCCCCAGCATTTT
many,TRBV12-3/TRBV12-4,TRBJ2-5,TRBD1,CASSSNRDRLGTQYF,TGTGCCAGCAGTTCTAATAGGGACAGGCTGGGGACCCAGTACTTC
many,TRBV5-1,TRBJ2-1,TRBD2,CASSLVSGSSYNEQFF,TGCGCCAGCAGCTTGGTTAGCGGGAGCTCCTACAATGAGCAGTTCTTC
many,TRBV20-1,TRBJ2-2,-,CSAAGHRGTGELFF,TGCAGTGCTGCGGGACACAGAGGCACCGGGGAGCTGTTTTTT
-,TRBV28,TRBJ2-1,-,CASSFSRGQFF,TGTGCCAGCAGTTTTTCTAGGGGGCAGTTCTTC
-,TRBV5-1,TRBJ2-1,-,CASSPPGTVYNEQFF,TGCGCCAGCAGCCCTCCGGGGACGGTGTACAATGAGCAGTTCTTC
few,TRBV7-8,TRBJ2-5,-,CASSLRTGVGGETQYF,TGTGCCAGCAGCTTAAGAACGGGGGTAGGCGGAGAGACCCAGTACTTC
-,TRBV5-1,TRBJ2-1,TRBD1,CASSLGQGEYNEQFF,TGCGCCAGCAGCCTAGGACAGGGGGAGTACAATGAGCAGTTCTTC
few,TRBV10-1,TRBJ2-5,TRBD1,CASSDDRGEETQYF,TGCGCCAGCAGTGATGACAGGGGGGAAGAGACCCAGTACTTC
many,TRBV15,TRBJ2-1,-,CATSRDKNRDNEQFF,TGTGCCACCAGCAGGGACAAAAACAGGGACAATGAGCAGTTCTTC
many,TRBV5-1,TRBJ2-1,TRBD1,CASSQGVSYLYNEQFF,TGCGCCAGCAGCCAGGGGGTTAGCTACCTTTACAATGAGCAGTTCTTC
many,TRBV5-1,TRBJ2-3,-,CASSLAGDFTDTQYF,TGCGCCAGCAGCTTGGCCGGGGATTTCACAGATACGCAGTATTTT
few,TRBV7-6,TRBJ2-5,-,CASSLGSEETQYF,TGTGCCAGCAGCTTAGGTTCAGAAGAGACCCAGTACTTC
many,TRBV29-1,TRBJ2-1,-,CSVAEIDEQFF,TGCAGCGTTGCCGAGATCGATGAGCAGTTCTTC
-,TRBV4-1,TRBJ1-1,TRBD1,CASSPFGQGASEAFF,TGCGCCAGCAGCCCTTTTGGACAGGGGGCGTCTGAAGCTTTCTTT
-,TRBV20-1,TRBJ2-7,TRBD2,CSASHVGLAGGDEQYF,TGCAGTGCTTCCCATGTAGGACTAGCGGGAGGTGACGAGCAGTACTTC
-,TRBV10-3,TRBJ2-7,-,CAISESSGIYEQYF,TGTGCCATCAGTGAGTCATCGGGAATCTACGAGCAGTACTTC
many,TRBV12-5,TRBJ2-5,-,CASGLLDPNQGLQETQYF,TGTGCTAGTGGTTTGTTGGACCCCAATCAGGGGCTCCAAGAGACCCAGTACTTC